This T cell receptor (beta chain) was sequenced in a study of T-cell reconstitution after alpha-beta-depleted transplantation in children. CDR1 is MGHRA, CDR2 YSYEKL, per germline. The CDR3 totals 17 residues. The junction had 9 bases not matched to a gene; V was cut back by 1 base and J by 2 bases. This sample's TCRbeta library carried unique molecular identifier barcodes. MiXCR, applied by TCRdb to the PCR reads, yields one record per CDR3 protein. Here the sample spans around 100,000 distinct CDR3 sequences, roughly 7.2% being singletons. The TCR comes from a boy between 2 and 10 years old with acute lymphoblastic leukemia, due to receive a stem cell transplant. The material sequenced was PBMCs, taken before TCRalphabeta/CD19-depleted stem cell transplant. V gene TRBV4-1 combines with J gene TRBJ2-7; the match to TRBD1 covers 9 bases. The DNA of the CDR3 is TGCGCCAGCAGCCAAGGTCCGGGACAGGGTATTGCCTACGAGCAGTACTTC. Protein product: CASSQGPGQGIAYEQYF.